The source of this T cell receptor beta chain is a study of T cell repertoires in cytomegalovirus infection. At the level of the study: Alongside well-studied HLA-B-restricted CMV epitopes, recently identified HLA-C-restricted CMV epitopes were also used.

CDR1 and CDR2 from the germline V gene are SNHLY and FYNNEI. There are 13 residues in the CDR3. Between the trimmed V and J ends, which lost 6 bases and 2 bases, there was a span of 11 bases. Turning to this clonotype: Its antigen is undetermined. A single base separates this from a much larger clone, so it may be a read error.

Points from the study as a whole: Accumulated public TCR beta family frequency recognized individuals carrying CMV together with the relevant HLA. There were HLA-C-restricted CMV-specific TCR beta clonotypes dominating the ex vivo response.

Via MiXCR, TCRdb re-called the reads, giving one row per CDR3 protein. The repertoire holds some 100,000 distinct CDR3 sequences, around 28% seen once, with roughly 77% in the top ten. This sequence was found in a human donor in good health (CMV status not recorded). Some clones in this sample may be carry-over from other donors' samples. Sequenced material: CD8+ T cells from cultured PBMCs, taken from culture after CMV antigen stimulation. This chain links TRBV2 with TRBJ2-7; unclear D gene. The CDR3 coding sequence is TGTGCCAGCAGAGACATTTACCCCTACGAGCAGTACTTC. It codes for CASRDIYPYEQYF.